Below, 28 T cell receptor beta chains from the same sample are listed, as sequenced in a study of control samples from healthy donors and cancer patients. Sequencing used immunoSEQ multiplex PCR; TCRdb keeps in-frame clones, though not all of them. The sample comprises about 190,000 clones, roughly nine tenths of which are singletons, and 1.5% to 2% rests with the top ten. The sample consisted of blood. The source is a young man in good health.

The chain couples TRBV30 to TRBJ1-2, with D possibly being TRBD1 (6 bases). The CDR3 is made up of 15 amino acids. Germline V lookup: CDR1 GTSNPN, CDR2 SVGIG (reference sequence). Trimming cost V 0 bases and J 9 bases, with 20 bases left between them. CDR3 DNA sequence: TGTGCCTGGAGTGTCCTTAACCAGGGGACGGGTAGCTACACCTTC. Translating it yields CAWSVLNQGTGSYTF.

The rearrangement links TRBV18 to TRBJ1-1; D may be TRBD1 (6 bases). The germline gives CDR1 KGHSH, CDR2 LQKENI. V lost 4 bases and J 11 bases, leaving 20 bases between the germline ends. This CDR3 has 14 residues. CDR3 in DNA: TGTGCCAGCTCACGACCCAACGGGCCGGGGGGCGCTTTCTTT. Amino acids: CASSRPNGPGGAFF.

This clone was seen a few times. The rearrangement links TRBV11-2 to TRBJ2-1; a weak D match, TRBD1 (6 bases). The ends were cut back, 6 bases at V and 6 bases at J, with 12 bases in the middle. The CDR3 is 13 residues long. From germline, CDR1 is SGHAT and CDR2 FQNNGV. The CDR3 protein is CASRLQGSNEQFF. CDR3 coding DNA: TGTGCCAGCAGGTTACAGGGCTCCAATGAGCAGTTCTTC.

This clone was observed once. The rearrangement uses TRBV6-5 and TRBJ2-2; D unresolved. This CDR3 contains 14 residues. Trimming took 5 bases from V and 3 from J, leaving 10 bases between them. Germline loops: CDR1 MNHEY, CDR2 SVGAGI. This chain's CDR3 is CASSRKKYTGELFF. DNA for the CDR3: TGTGCCAGCAGTCGTAAGAAGTACACCGGGGAGCTGTTTTTT.

The V and J genes are TRBV27 and TRBJ1-1; unclear D gene. The V and J ends lost 4 bases and 2 bases respectively, with 5 bases between them. The CDR3 covers 12 residues. CDR1 and CDR2 from the germline V gene are MNHEY and SMNVEV (reference sequence). In DNA, the CDR3 is TGTGCCAGCAGTTGGGGAAACACTGAAGCTTTCTTT. Its translation is CASSWGNTEAFF.

This rearrangement joins TRBV6-1 to TRBJ2-7; no firm D call. Trimming removed 2 bases from V and 2 bases from J, with 7 bases in between. The V gene's germline CDR1 is MNHNS and CDR2 SASEGT. CDR3 length equals 13 residues. CDR3 coding DNA: TGTGCCAGCAGTGAACGGTTTGCCTACGAGCAGTACTTC. Translation gives CASSERFAYEQYF.

The rearrangement uses TRBV24-1 and TRBJ1-2; no definite D call. The CDR3 spans 14 residues. Per the germline V gene, CDR1 is KGHDR and CDR2 is SFDVKD. V was cut by 2 bases and J by 5 bases, with 11 bases left in between. The CDR3 nucleotides read TGTGCCACCAGTGATTCAAGGGCCCTTTATGGCTACACCTTC. Protein product: CATSDSRALYGYTF.

With regard to this clone: The germline gene is not matched at one end of the junction; a read error may be the cause. The rearrangement joins TRBV30 to TRBJ2-7, with D possibly matching TRBD1 (5 bases). CDR1 is GTSNPN and CDR2 is SVGIG in the germline V gene (reference sequence). The CDR3 length is 11 residues. The CDR3 DNA follows: TGTGCCTGGAGTGTACGTAGCAGGGTAGGCTTC. Translating it yields CAWSVRSRVGF.

V gene TRBV5-5 combines with J gene TRBJ2-7, with D possibly being TRBD2 (7 bases). The CDR3 is 13 residues long. The germline CDR1 and CDR2 sequences are SGHKS and YYEKEE (reference sequence). V dropped 1 base and J dropped 6 bases, with 11 bases sitting between them. The CDR3 region is CASSLSGGREQYF. The CDR3 DNA reads TGTGCCAGCAGCTTGTCGGGGGGCCGCGAGCAGTACTTC.

V and J are TRBV11-2 and TRBJ1-3; 7 bases agree with TRBD1. This CDR3 is built from 15 residues. J lost 7 bases, V lost 8 bases, and 14 bases had no gene match. Germline V lookup: CDR1 SGHAT, CDR2 FQNNGV. CDR3 sequence: CASSQSAPGGNTIYF. The DNA for the CDR3 is TGTGCCAGCTCCCAATCTGCCCCAGGGGGGAACACCATATATTTT. The variable domain in full, completed from reference TRBV11-2 and TRBJ1-3, reads EAGVAQSPRYKIIEKRQSVAFWCNPISGHATLYWYQQILGQGPKLLIQFQNNGVVDDSQLPKDRFSAERLKGVDSTLKIQPAKLEDSAVYLCASSQSAPGGNTIYFGEGSWLTVV.

The V call is TRBV5-1, the J call TRBJ1-3; no definite D call. Germline V gives CDR1 SGHRS, CDR2 YFSETQ. Trimming cost V 1 base and J 1 base, with 18 bases left between them. The CDR3 is 18 residues long. The CDR3 DNA reads as TGCGCCAGCAGCTTGTTGGCACAGCAGAGTGTATCTGGAAACACCATATATTTT. It specifies CASSLLAQQSVSGNTIYF.

J is TRBJ1-4 and V is TRBV27; TRBD1 aligns across 11 bases. The trim removed 6 bases at V and 3 bases at J, leaving 12 bases unmatched. CDR3 length: 18 amino acids. CDR1 and CDR2 (germline): MNHEY, SMNVEV (reference sequence). CDR3 DNA: TGTGCCAGCAGGCGGGACAGGGGGGTATTTTTGGCTAATGAAAAACTGTTTTTT. Protein product: CASRRDRGVFLANEKLFF.

This sequence joins TRBV28 and TRBJ1-5; 8 bases map to TRBD1. The V segment lost 6 bases and the J segment 6 bases; nucleotides outside the gene matches: 10. The CDR3 is made up of 15 amino acids. CDR1 is MDHEN and CDR2 is SYDVKM in the germline V gene. The CDR3 bases are TGTGCCAGCAGCGCCCCGGACAGGGAAGGTCAGCCCCAGCATTTT. Amino acid sequence: CASSAPDREGQPQHF.

This sequence joins TRBV30 and TRBJ2-2; no firm D call. The CDR3 length is 12 residues. Germline CDR1 is GTSNPN and CDR2 is SVGIG (reference sequence). V lost 2 bases and J 8 bases, leaving 9 bases between the germline ends. The CDR3 DNA follows: TGTGCCTGGAGTATCCGTGGAGGGGAGCTGTTTTTT. Protein sequence: CAWSIRGGELFF. Filled out from reference TRBV30 and TRBJ2-2, the complete variable domain reads SQTIHQWPATLVQPVGSPLSLECTVEGTSNPNLYWYRQAAGRGLQLLFYSVGIGQISSEVPQNLSASRPQDRQFILSSKKLLLSDSGFYLCAWSIRGGELFFGEGSRLTVL.

The V call is TRBV12-3 or TRBV12-4, the J call TRBJ1-1; TRBD1 might be the D (6 bases). The CDR3 loop spans 12 amino acids. Trimming removed 2 bases from V and 13 bases from J, with 14 bases in between. CDR3 bases: TGTGCCAGCAGTTTAAGCATGGGACACGGTTTCTTT. Translated: CASSLSMGHGFF.

The chain uses TRBV10-3 and TRBJ1-1, with 7 nucleotides matching TRBD1. Germline V gene sequence: CDR1 ENHRY, CDR2 SYGVKD. The CDR3 is 12 residues long. V was pared by 4 bases and J by 7 bases, with 3 bases of the junction left unmatched. In DNA form, the CDR3 reads TGTGCCATCAGTGTCGGGACAGATGAAGCTTTCTTT. It is translated as CAISVGTDEAFF.

The rearrangement uses TRBV29-1 and TRBJ1-1; no reliable D call. The CDR3 extends over 11 amino acids. The V gene lost 6 bases and the J gene lost 0 bases, with 5 bases spanning the gap. Germline V CDR1 and CDR2: SQVTM, ANQGSEA. Here the CDR3 reads CSVGVNTEAFF. The CDR3 region has the DNA TGCAGCGTCGGGGTGAACACTGAAGCTTTCTTT.

The gene calls are TRBV27 and TRBJ2-1; TRBD1 is a possible D gene (6 bases). The ends were cut back, 1 base at V and 3 bases at J, with 7 bases in the middle. CDR1 and CDR2 (germline): MNHEY, SMNVEV (reference sequence). The CDR3 has 14 amino acids. CDR3 sequence: CASSLWGLYNEQFF. The CDR3 DNA sequence: TGTGCCAGCAGTTTATGGGGGCTCTACAATGAGCAGTTCTTC.

The chain couples TRBV5-4 to TRBJ1-3; no reliable D call. CDR1 SGHNT and CDR2 YYREEE come from the germline V gene (reference sequence). Deletions cut 4 bases from V and 0 bases from J, with 8 bases between. CDR3 length: 14 amino acids. CDR3 coding DNA: TGTGCCAGCAGCCCGGCCACCTCTGGAAACACCATATATTTT. It is translated as CASSPATSGNTIYF.

The genes are TRBV2 and TRBJ2-2; D is uncertain. Germline loops: CDR1 SNHLY, CDR2 FYNNEI. V lost 3 bases and J 6 bases, leaving 11 bases between the germline ends. This CDR3 region has 14 residues. This chain's CDR3 is CASSENLVAGELFF. The CDR3 coding sequence is TGTGCCAGCAGTGAGAACCTAGTAGCCGGGGAGCTGTTTTTT.

V and J are TRBV6-6 and TRBJ2-3; 7 bases agree with TRBD2. V was pared by 6 bases and J by 0 bases, with 3 bases of the junction left unmatched. The CDR3 has 14 amino acids. Germline V gives CDR1 MNHNY, CDR2 SVGAGI (reference sequence). For the CDR3, the DNA is TGTGCCAGCAGCTACGGGGGGAGCACAGATACGCAGTATTTT. Its translation is CASSYGGSTDTQYF.

The chain is built from TRBV7-3 and TRBJ2-1, with D unresolved. This CDR3 spans 12 amino acids. CDR1 and CDR2 from the germline V gene are SGHTA and FQGTGA. Trimming removed 5 bases at V and 9 bases at J, with 11 bases between. CDR3 sequence reads: CASSTYSGEQFF. The CDR3 region has the DNA TGTGCCAGCAGCACCTACAGTGGTGAGCAGTTCTTC.

In DNA form, the CDR3 reads TGTGCCAGCAGCGGGGGTTCGTTTGATGGCTACACCTTC. Protein: CASSGGSFDGYTF. The V and J genes are TRBV7-9 and TRBJ1-2; perhaps TRBD1 as D (5 bases). Trimming took off 5 bases at V and 6 bases at J, with 13 bases between the two ends. This CDR3 contains 13 residues. CDR1 and CDR2 (germline): SEHNR, FQNEAQ (reference sequence).

This clone was found once. The chain has TRBV2 and TRBJ2-3, with TRBD2 identical over 7 bases. CDR3 size: 13 residues. Germline V gene sequence: CDR1 SNHLY, CDR2 FYNNEI. V was clipped by 4 bases and J by 5 bases; unmatched bases: 3. CDR3 bases: TGTGCCAGCAGTGTGGGGGGGGGAGATACGCAGTATTTT. Encoded protein: CASSVGGGDTQYF.

The chain is built from TRBV3-1 (or the pseudogene TRBV3-2) and TRBJ1-1; 7 positions agree with TRBD1. Unmatched junction bases numbered 4, after V lost 3 bases and J lost 3 bases. Germline CDR1 and CDR2: LGHDT and YNNKEL (reference sequence). The CDR3 sequence is 14 residues long. CDR3 loop: CASSQTGSDTEAFF. Here the CDR3 DNA reads TGTGCCAGCAGCCAGACAGGGTCGGACACTGAAGCTTTCTTT.

This sequence joins TRBV19 and TRBJ2-1; possible D gene TRBD2, 7 bases. CDR3 size: 14 residues. CDR1 is LNHDA and CDR2 is SQIVND in the germline V gene (reference sequence). Trimming took 3 bases from V and 10 from J, leaving 16 bases between them. The CDR3 protein is CASSIEGGAGEQFF. For the CDR3, the DNA is TGTGCCAGTAGTATTGAGGGGGGGGCAGGGGAGCAGTTCTTC.

The chain employs TRBV24-1 and TRBJ2-2; D is unresolved. The ends were cut back, 2 bases at V and 14 bases at J, with 17 bases in the middle. Germline CDR1 is KGHDR and CDR2 is SFDVKD. This CDR3 is built from 14 residues. The CDR3 bases are TGTGCCACCAGTGATTCGTCGCAGGCCTCCGGACTGTTTTTT. It specifies CATSDSSQASGLFF.

V is TRBV2 and J is TRBJ1-1, with a tentative D call TRBD1 (5 bases). This CDR3 has 14 amino acids. V lost 5 bases, J lost 5 bases, and 15 bases lay in between. Germline CDR1 reads SNHLY; CDR2 reads FYNNEI. CDR3 nucleotides: TGTGCCAGCAGTCCTCTGACGGGGGTAACTGAAGCTTTCTTT. It codes for CASSPLTGVTEAFF.